This TCR beta chain was captured by sequencing in a study of CD8 T cells in Susac syndrome (dated by TCRdb to the late 2010s). Some background on the complete study: The study used repertoire sequencing to test whether antigen drove CD8+ T cell activation and differentiation in Susac syndrome. Study-wide findings and limitations: The number of individuals in the TCR sequencing and HLA analysis was recognized as being relatively small.

High-throughput TCR beta sequencing profiled peripheral blood CD8+ and CD4+ T cells from healthy donors, Susac syndrome patients and multiple sclerosis patients. Healthy donors were age- and sex-matched controls. CD8+ TEMRA cells were enriched by FACS, while bulk CD8+ and CD4+ T cells were purified by magnetic negative isolation. Blood was drawn into EDTA tubes, processed within 24 hours, and PBMCs were isolated by density gradient centrifugation. PBMCs intended for TCR sequencing were cryopreserved in liquid nitrogen and thawed later in a water bath at 37 degrees C. A purity of at least 90% was achieved for sorted or isolated CD4+, CD8+ and CD8+ TEMRA cells. Details on this clonotype: No cognate antigen has been identified for it. Base qualities were left out, and no much larger clone turns up one base away.

The CDR3 runs 16 residues from the cysteine to the phenylalanine. Only CDR3 DNA remains: 48 bases, in frame from the first base. V and J lose 7 bases and 5 bases, and a span of 24 bases separates them. The germline V gene provides CDR1 SNHLY and CDR2 FYNNEI. RNA was extracted with the RNeasy kit and about 0.5 to 1 ug was reverse transcribed using random hexamers. TCR beta CDR3 regions were amplified with the immunoSEQ multiplex PCR assay covering 54 Vbeta and 13 Jbeta segments. To correct PCR amplification bias, a synthetic template baseline was used for both primer optimization and computational correction. In the original analysis: Only productive sequences were kept, with reads annotated to V, D and J genes according to IMGT and analyzed in immunoSEQ Analyzer. To calculate clonality, Shannon entropy was normalized by log2 of the number of productive unique sequences and then subtracted from one. For each patient and control, public and private clones were evaluated among the 100 most prevalent clones. Susac-specific clones were defined as absent from healthy and MS cohorts, 1052 published viral clones and other ImmuneACCESS disease sequences. The raw public reads went through TCRdb reprocessing: fastp at Q25, MiXCR clone calling, in-frame beta chains kept. Rows are unified per CDR3 protein, each entry keeping the most common DNA and genes. TCRdb's processing, not the authors', yielded these V and J calls. This sample is represented by 100,000 to 150,000 distinct CDR3 sequences; 90% to 95% of them were singletons. Together, the top ten hold 0.07% to 0.09% of the sample.

This chain joins TRBV2 to TRBJ2-7, with a weak D call of TRBD2 (6 bases match). The sequencing sample was made of CD4+ T cells from PBMCs. This clonotype was obtained from a human donor in good health. The nucleotide sequence reads TGTGCCAGCACCAATCCCGGGGGACTCATGAACGACGAGCAGTACTTC. The resulting protein is CASTNPGGLMNDEQYF.